The 20 T cell receptor beta chains in this list originate from one sample, sequenced in a study of graft-versus-host responses after intestinal transplantation. Data came from immunoSEQ multiplex PCR; TCRdb stores just in-frame clones and leaves some out. In the table there are some 18,000 clones, almost 85% of which are singletons. The source was PBMCs, collected 14 days after transplant. Every receptor here comes from a human patient who received an intestinal transplant, so some T cells may come from the graft donor.

This chain joins TRBV11-2 and TRBJ2-1; D remains unclear. The CDR3 totals 12 residues. Germline loops: CDR1 SGHAT, CDR2 FQNNGV. V was cut by 2 bases and J by 7 bases, with 6 bases left in between. DNA of the CDR3: TGTGCCAGCAGCTTAATGGGTAATGAGCAGTTCTTC. Residues: CASSLMGNEQFF.

The chain couples TRBV5-1 to TRBJ1-5, with 8 bases aligning to TRBD1. The CDR3 spans 16 residues. The V gene's germline CDR1 is SGHRS and CDR2 YFSETQ. J lost 2 bases, V lost 0 bases, and 4 bases had no gene match. CDR3 nucleotides: TGCGCCAGCAGCTTGGAAGCGACAGGGGGCAATCAGCCCCAGCATTTT. Its protein product is CASSLEATGGNQPQHF.

The V call is TRBV5-1, the J call TRBJ2-1; D not resolved. The CDR3 loop spans 12 amino acids. Germline CDR1 and CDR2: SGHRS and YFSETQ. The V gene lost 0 bases and the J gene lost 9 bases, with 7 bases spanning the gap. CDR3 DNA: TGCGCCAGCAGCTTGGCCGGTCGTGAGCAGTTCTTC. Encoded protein: CASSLAGREQFF.

Of note for this clone: Mismatch with germline at one junction end may stem from a read error. The rearrangement joins TRBV5-4 to TRBJ1-2; D is uncertain. The CDR3 consists of 15 residues. Germline lookup yields CDR1 SGHNT and CDR2 YYREEE (reference sequence). The CDR3 region has the DNA TGTGCCAGCAGTTTGGACCTACTAGTGGACTATGGCTACACCTTC. Translating gives CASSLDLLVDYGYTF.

The rearrangement joins TRBV11-3 to TRBJ2-2; the match to TRBD2 covers 8 bases. V was clipped by 1 base and J by 6 bases; unmatched bases: 1. CDR3 length: 14 amino acids. Germline-derived CDR1 and CDR2 are SGHNT and YENEEA. The CDR3 sequence is CASSLVAGPGELFF. The CDR3 DNA sequence: TGTGCCAGCAGCTTAGTAGCGGGACCCGGGGAGCTGTTTTTT.

This clone was seen more than once but under ten times. The chain recombines TRBV6-5 with TRBJ2-7; 13 bases map to TRBD2. This CDR3 spans 14 amino acids. Unmatched junction bases numbered 6, after V lost 7 bases and J lost 6 bases. CDR1 is MNHEY, CDR2 SVGAGI, per germline. The CDR3 nucleotides read TGTGCCAGCACCACACTAGCGGGGGGGTCCGAGCAGTACTTC. It codes for CASTTLAGGSEQYF.

This clone has just a few counts. V and J are TRBV2 and TRBJ2-3; TRBD2 matches at 7 bases. CDR1 and CDR2 from the germline V gene are SNHLY and FYNNEI. V gave up 3 bases and J gave up 4 bases; unmatched junction bases: 7. There are 15 residues in the CDR3. The CDR3: CASSDWGGVSDTQYF. The CDR3, as DNA: TGTGCCAGCAGTGATTGGGGGGGGGTATCAGATACGCAGTATTTT.

The chain carries TRBV6-5 and TRBJ2-3; tentative D call: TRBD2 (5 bases). The CDR3 consists of 11 residues. The V gene's germline CDR1 is MNHEY and CDR2 SVGAGI. V gave up 6 bases and J gave up 9 bases, with 10 bases separating them. In nucleotides, the CDR3 is TGTGCCAGCAGCCACTCGGGGACGCAGTATTTT. It is translated as CASSHSGTQYF.

Of note for this clone: At one end, the junction sequence differs from germline, possibly due to a read error. The chain employs TRBV4-3 and TRBJ2-7; D unresolved. The CDR3 is 13 residues long. CDR1 and CDR2 (germline): LGHNA, YSLEER. The CDR3 DNA follows: TGCGCCAGCAGCCAAGGATCAGGTTACGAGCAATACTTC. Protein product: CASSQGSGYEQYF.

This clone was counted a few times. This chain links TRBV18 with TRBJ2-7; D possibly corresponds to TRBD2 (5 bases). CDR3 length: 13 amino acids. The V and J ends lost 2 bases and 0 bases respectively, with 5 bases between them. The germline V gene has CDR1 KGHSH and CDR2 LQKENI. The CDR3 DNA reads TGTGCCAGCTCACCAGCGGGCTCCTACGAGCAGTACTTC. As protein: CASSPAGSYEQYF.

This clone was detected once. The chain joins TRBV7-9 to TRBJ1-4; D gene uncertain. The CDR3 has 16 amino acids. The V gene lost 3 bases and the J gene lost 7 bases, with 18 bases spanning the gap. The germline V gene has CDR1 SEHNR and CDR2 FQNEAQ (reference sequence). The DNA of the CDR3 is TGTGCCAGCAGCTTGGTCCCAGGCCCCAGAGGTGAAAAACTGTTTTTT. Its protein product is CASSLVPGPRGEKLFF.

This chain uses TRBV6-5 with TRBJ1-2; 10 bases line up with TRBD1. The V gene end was trimmed by 5 bases and the J gene end by 4 bases; junction bases not matched to a gene: 7. The germline CDR1 and CDR2 sequences are MNHEY and SVGAGI. The CDR3 is 15 amino acids. The CDR3 sequence is CASSLTGGTCYGYTF. In DNA form, the CDR3 reads TGTGCCAGCAGTCTGACAGGGGGCACCTGCTATGGCTACACCTTC.

V gene TRBV7-3 combines with J gene TRBJ2-2; 7 bases are a match to TRBD1. The CDR3 runs 16 residues. V lost 4 bases to trimming and J lost 3 bases; unmatched junction nucleotides: 8. Germline CDR1 and CDR2: SGHTA and FQGTGA. CDR3 bases: TGTGCCAGCAGCTCCGGGACAGCGCTATACACCGGGGAGCTGTTTTTT. It translates to CASSSGTALYTGELFF. Based on the CDR3 plus reference TRBV7-3 and TRBJ2-2, the full variable domain is GAGVSQTPSNKVTEKGKYVELRCDPISGHTALYWYRQSLGQGPEFLIYFQGTGAADDSGLPNDRFFAVRPEGSVSTLKIQRTERGDSAVYLCASSSGTALYTGELFFGEGSRLTVL.

This clone has only one observation. This chain links TRBV19 with TRBJ1-1; D not resolved. Between the trimmed V and J ends, which lost 1 base and 1 base, there was a span of 4 bases. CDR1 is LNHDA, CDR2 SQIVND, per germline (reference sequence). The CDR3 consists of 13 residues. CDR3: CASSIGGNTEAFF. The CDR3 DNA reads as TGTGCCAGTAGTATAGGGGGGAACACTGAAGCTTTCTTT.

This chain joins TRBV19 and TRBJ2-7; a possible D gene is TRBD1 (5 bases). The germline V gene has CDR1 LNHDA and CDR2 SQIVND (reference sequence). V was clipped by 5 bases and J by 0 bases, with 20 bases between them. CDR3 length: 17 residues. For the CDR3, the DNA is TGTGCCAGTAGTGGAATGTGGACAAGTCTTCACTCCTACGAGCAGTACTTC. Translating it yields CASSGMWTSLHSYEQYF.

The V call is TRBV10-1, the J call TRBJ2-6; TRBD1 is a possible D gene (5 bases). Germline CDR1 is WNHNN and CDR2 is SYGVQD (reference sequence). The CDR3 extends over 13 amino acids. Trimming removed 8 bases at V and 3 bases at J, with 8 bases between. The DNA for the CDR3 is TGCGCCAGCGACAGTTATGGGGCCAACGTCCTGACTTTC. It codes for CASDSYGANVLTF.

Only one count was recorded for this clone. The V gene is TRBV7-9, the J gene TRBJ2-7; TRBD1 aligns across 8 bases. J was trimmed by 6 bases and V by 5 bases; bases with no gene match: 15. Germline V CDR1 and CDR2: SEHNR, FQNEAQ (reference sequence). The CDR3 is 16 amino acids. CDR3 DNA sequence: TGTGCCAGCAGCCTATCCGAGATACTCACAGGGGGCGAGCAGTACTTC. It yields the protein CASSLSEILTGGEQYF.

This clone was counted a few times. The J gene is TRBJ1-2, the V gene TRBV6-1; TRBD1 might be the D (5 bases). The CDR3 has 15 amino acids. Germline V gene sequence: CDR1 MNHNS, CDR2 SASEGT. V lost 0 bases, J lost 1 base, and 9 bases lay in between. CDR3 sequence: CASSEALGVNYGYTF. CDR3 sequence (DNA): TGTGCCAGCAGTGAAGCGTTGGGGGTTAACTATGGCTACACCTTC.

The rearrangement uses TRBV6-6 and TRBJ2-7, with 8 positions matching TRBD1. The germline gives CDR1 MNHNY, CDR2 SVGAGI (reference sequence). V dropped 6 bases and J dropped 2; count of bases not matched to a gene: 9. CDR3 length: 15 amino acids. Written as DNA, the CDR3 is TGTGCCAGCAGAACCGGCGCGGGACAGGCCTACGAGCAGTACTTC. Translated, it gives CASRTGAGQAYEQYF.

The chain has TRBV7-3 and TRBJ1-2; D is perhaps TRBD1 (6 bases). The CDR3 is made up of 13 amino acids. V was trimmed by 5 bases and J by 4 bases, leaving 11 bases between them. Germline CDR1 SGHTA, CDR2 FQGTGA. The CDR3 nucleotides read TGTGCCAGCAGCCCAACAGGGAGCTATGGCTACACCTTC. Translated, it gives CASSPTGSYGYTF.